These 11 T cell receptor beta chains share one sample of origin, sequenced in a study of T cells in Graves' hyperthyroidism and ophthalmopathy. From RNA transcripts, TCR beta CDR3 regions were amplified. HTBI primers were used for first-round RT-PCR of the TCR CDR3. TCRdb re-derived calls from the multiplex PCR reads in MiXCR, one entry per CDR3 protein. This table has about 180,000 distinct CDR3 sequences, approximately 15% appearing once. Input material: blood. The source of these receptors is a woman in her forties or fifties with Graves' hyperthyroidism.

This clonotype appeared a few times. V is TRBV10-1 and J is TRBJ2-3, with TRBD2 matching over 7 bases. This CDR3 contains 17 residues. The V gene's germline CDR1 is WNHNN and CDR2 SYGVQD (reference sequence). The V segment lost 0 bases and the J segment 6 bases; nucleotides outside the gene matches: 12. CDR3 in amino acids: CASSESMAGVMSDTQYF. The CDR3, as DNA: TGCGCCAGCAGTGAGTCGATGGCGGGAGTCATGTCGGATACGCAGTATTTT.

CDR3 sequence: CASSPRQASTDTQYF. CDR3 nucleotide sequence: TGTGCCAGCAGCCCGCGACAGGCTAGCACAGATACGCAGTATTTT. The genes are TRBV12-3 or TRBV12-4 and TRBJ2-3; a possible D gene is TRBD1 (6 bases). The CDR3 sequence is 15 residues long. V shed 6 bases and J shed 0 bases, with 13 bases lying between them.

This clonotype was picked up many times. V is TRBV14 and J is TRBJ2-1, with 7 bases lining up with TRBD2. Germline CDR1 SGHDN, CDR2 FVKESK. The CDR3 totals 15 residues. The ends lost 2 bases at V and 6 bases at J; junction bases unmatched: 7. The CDR3 region is CASSQRLAFTNEQFF. CDR3 nucleotide sequence: TGTGCCAGCAGCCAACGACTAGCTTTTACCAATGAGCAGTTCTTC.

This clonotype was counted a few times. Just one base apart from a much larger clone, this may be a read error. V usage is TRBV10-3 and J usage is TRBJ2-2, with a possible D match to TRBD2 (7 bases). Germline CDR1 reads ENHRY; CDR2 reads SYGVKD. The CDR3 has 16 residues. The CDR3 loop is CAIRVSGGTVPGELLF. The DNA of the CDR3 is TGTGCCATCAGGGTTTCGGGGGGCACCGTGCCCGGGGAGCTGCTTTTT.

This clonotype was recorded many times. This rearrangement joins TRBV7-9 to TRBJ1-2; D gene uncertain. V shed 1 base and J shed 0 bases, with 6 bases lying between them. The germline V gene encodes CDR1 SEHNR and CDR2 FQNEAQ (reference sequence). This CDR3 has 14 amino acids. In DNA form, the CDR3 reads TGTGCCAGCAGCTTAGGGGAGACTAACTATGGCTACACCTTC. Encoded protein: CASSLGETNYGYTF. Full variable domain (missing parts from reference TRBV7-9 and TRBJ1-2): DTGVSQNPRHKITKRGQNVTFRCDPISEHNRLYWYRQTLGQGPEFLTYFQNEAQLEKSRLLSDRFSAERPKGSFSTLEIQRTEQGDSAMYLCASSLGETNYGYTFGSGTRLTVV.

The J gene is TRBJ2-3, the V gene TRBV6-4; 10 bases agree with TRBD2. The ends lost 5 bases at V and 4 bases at J; junction bases unmatched: 15. CDR1 and CDR2 (germline): MRHNA, SNTAGT. The CDR3 loop spans 18 amino acids. CDR3 sequence: CASSSPAAGGRYPDTQYF. The DNA for the CDR3 is TGTGCCAGCAGTTCCCCCGCAGCGGGGGGGCGTTACCCAGATACGCAGTATTTT.

This clonotype was found many times. The chain couples TRBV2 to TRBJ2-2; TRBD1 matches 7 bases. V lost 6 bases, J lost 1 base, and 8 bases stayed unmatched. CDR1 is SNHLY, CDR2 FYNNEI, per germline. This CDR3 has 16 residues. The DNA for the CDR3 is TGTGCCAGCAGCCTCGACAGGGATTTGAACACCGGGGAGCTGTTTTTT. It translates to CASSLDRDLNTGELFF.

The chain is built from TRBV5-6 and TRBJ2-5; no clear D gene. The V end lost 1 base, the J end lost 5 bases, and 18 bases lay between the germline ends. The CDR3 is made up of 16 amino acids. CDR1 and CDR2 (germline): SGHDT, YYEEEE. The CDR3 sequence is CASSLWGKGIRETQYF. DNA of the CDR3: TGTGCCAGCAGCTTGTGGGGAAAAGGAATAAGGGAGACCCAGTACTTC.

This chain links TRBV7-3 with TRBJ2-1; TRBD1 agrees at 9 bases. The CDR3 is 16 residues long. CDR1 is SGHTA, CDR2 FQGTGA, per germline. J was trimmed by 3 bases and V by 4 bases; bases with no gene match: 7. The CDR3 protein is CASSYSGTGIYNEQFF. In DNA form, the CDR3 reads TGTGCCAGCAGCTACTCCGGGACAGGGATCTACAATGAGCAGTTCTTC.

This clonotype was detected many times. The CDR3 loop reads CASSYSSSTDTQYF. CDR3 nucleotide sequence: TGTGCCAGCAGTTATAGCTCTAGCACAGATACGCAGTATTTT. The rearrangement joins TRBV12-3 or TRBV12-4 to TRBJ2-3; D ambiguous. This CDR3 comprises 14 residues. Between the trimmed V and J ends, which lost 4 bases and 0 bases, there was a span of 8 bases.

Ten or more counts support this clonotype. V usage is TRBV28 and J usage is TRBJ2-5, with D unresolved. Germline V gene lookup returns CDR1 MDHEN and CDR2 SYDVKM. V lost 6 bases and J lost 3, with 5 bases in between. This CDR3 comprises 11 residues. The CDR3 reads CASRTKETQYF. The CDR3 DNA follows: TGTGCCAGCAGGACCAAAGAGACCCAGTACTTC.